Shown below are 30 T cell receptor beta chains from a single sample sequenced in a study of identical twins (dated by TCRdb to 2016 to 2018). The method behind the library was 5' RACE. Sequencer: Illumina HiSeq 2000. Clones were called with MiXCR by TCRdb after fastp trimmed the public reads at Q25, and only in-frame beta chains were retained. Each entry merges the rows of one CDR3 protein and shows their most common DNA and genes. In this sample the table shows hundreds of thousands of distinct CDR3 sequences, approximately 6.1% of which occur a single time. Jointly, the top ten make up approximately 1.6% of the sample. Sequenced input: naive T cells sorted from blood. The label giving this sample's cell subset or site can be read as: cells isolated with a human naive T-cell isolation kit. These receptors came from a man aged 18 to 35 in good health.

The rearrangement links TRBV14 to TRBJ2-7, with a tentative D call TRBD2 (6 bases). V was cut by 4 bases and J by 5 bases, with 15 bases left in between. CDR1 is SGHDN, CDR2 FVKESK, per germline. The CDR3 length is 14 residues. This chain's CDR3 is CASSLGLLLDEQYF. The CDR3 region has the DNA TGTGCCAGCAGCCTGGGACTCCTCCTAGACGAGCAGTACTTC.

This clonotype was seen repeatedly, ten times or more. The chain carries TRBV29-1 and TRBJ1-2, with D tentatively TRBD1 (6 bases). Germline V lookup: CDR1 SQVTM, CDR2 ANQGSEA. The CDR3 is made up of 13 amino acids. Trimming left V 6 bases short and J 8 bases short, with 19 bases between. CDR3 sequence reads: CSVGGTSSRGYTF. The CDR3 region has the DNA TGCAGCGTGGGGGGGACATCCTCAAGGGGCTACACCTTC.

This clonotype has a handful of counts. V is TRBV30 and J is TRBJ1-1, with D maybe TRBD1 (5 bases). CDR3 length equals 13 residues. V lost 5 bases and J 6 bases, leaving 16 bases between the germline ends. CDR1 is GTSNPN and CDR2 is SVGIG in the germline V gene (reference sequence). The CDR3 DNA follows: TGTGCCTGGGGCCAGGTAGGGGAGGCTGAAGCTTTCTTT. Translated: CAWGQVGEAEAFF.

This clonotype came up many times. The chain couples TRBV5-6 to TRBJ2-1; D is possibly TRBD2 (6 bases). The ends were cut back, 2 bases at V and 4 bases at J, with 13 bases in the middle. Germline CDR1 SGHDT, CDR2 YYEEEE. The CDR3 is 15 amino acids. CDR3 protein: CASSFTSLVYNEQFF. CDR3 DNA: TGTGCCAGCAGCTTTACTAGCTTGGTGTACAATGAGCAGTTCTTC.

This clonotype was counted only a few times. The rearrangement links TRBV21-1 to TRBJ1-6; the table names TRBD1, a call not compared with the DNA. TRBV21-1 is a documented pseudogene. CDR3 length: 20 residues. CDR3 in DNA: TGTGCCAGCAGCAAACTACACCGGGACAGTAGGTGTACGAGGGATTCACCCCTCCACTTT. It is translated as CASSKLHRDSRCTRDSPLHF.

This clonotype has a handful of counts. The chain carries TRBV19 and TRBJ1-2, with unresolved D. CDR3 size: 11 residues. Per germline, CDR1 LNHDA and CDR2 SQIVND (reference sequence). Trimming took 6 bases from V and 14 from J, leaving 16 bases between them. This CDR3 is CASSASSGRTF. The CDR3 DNA sequence: TGTGCCAGTAGCGCATCATCTGGACGGACCTTC.

The table lists this clonotype with many counts. One end of the junction is discordant with germline, which a read error may explain. The chain couples TRBV7-2 to TRBJ2-1; 9 bases are shared with TRBD2. Germline V gene lookup returns CDR1 SGHTA and CDR2 FQGNSA. The CDR3 extends over 16 amino acids. DNA for the CDR3: TGTGCCAGCAGCTTAGCGGGCGGGAGGGCCTATAATGAGCAGTTCTTC. Amino acids: CASSLAGGRAYNEQFF.

Only a few counts were recorded for this clonotype. V and J are TRBV18 and TRBJ2-1, with TRBD2 matching over 9 bases. From germline, CDR1 is KGHSH and CDR2 LQKENI. The CDR3 has 17 amino acids. V lost 2 bases to trimming and J lost 0 bases; unmatched junction nucleotides: 5. The CDR3 coding sequence is TGTGCCAGCTCACCAGGCGGGAGGGCCCTCTCCTACAATGAGCAGTTCTTC. This translates into CASSPGGRALSYNEQFF.

The rearrangement joins TRBV28 to TRBJ2-7, with D tentatively TRBD2 (5 bases). The CDR3 is 15 amino acids. V was cut by 3 bases and J by 0 bases, with 12 bases left in between. Germline loops: CDR1 MDHEN, CDR2 SYDVKM. The CDR3 is CASSFRPADSYEQYF. In DNA, the CDR3 is TGTGCCAGCAGTTTTCGGCCAGCGGACTCCTACGAGCAGTACTTC.

On this clonotype: The junction departs from germline at one end; a sequencing error may be responsible. This chain uses TRBV11-2 with TRBJ2-3; 9 bases agree with TRBD2. This CDR3 spans 11 amino acids. The germline V gene encodes CDR1 SGHAT and CDR2 FQNNGV. The CDR3 loop is CASSLGGRVAF. The DNA for the CDR3 is TGTGCCAGCAGCTTAGGCGGGAGGGTCGCTTTT.

Ten or more counts support this clonotype. This chain connects TRBV10-3 to TRBJ2-6; D may be TRBD1 (6 bases). With 0 bases removed from V and 2 bases from J, the gap between germline ends came to 20 bases. This CDR3 contains 20 residues. CDR1 is ENHRY and CDR2 is SYGVKD in the germline V gene. CDR3 residues: CAISESTGRISMAGANVLTF. CDR3 DNA sequence: TGTGCCATCAGTGAGTCGACAGGAAGGATCTCTATGGCTGGGGCCAACGTCCTGACTTTC.

This clonotype was observed at least ten times. The DNA of the CDR3 is TGTGCCTGGAGTCCTGGACTAGCGGGAGAAGTACGTGAGCAGTTCTTC. This sequence encodes CAWSPGLAGEVREQFF. This chain connects TRBV30 to TRBJ2-1; 13 bases are a match to TRBD2. CDR1 and CDR2 from the germline V gene are GTSNPN and SVGIG (reference sequence). The CDR3 is 16 amino acids. The trim removed 2 bases at V and 9 bases at J, leaving 10 bases unmatched. Supplemented by reference TRBV30 and TRBJ2-1, the full variable domain reads SQTIHQWPATLVQPVGSPLSLECTVEGTSNPNLYWYRQAAGRGLQLLFYSVGIGQISSEVPQNLSASRPQDRQFILSSKKLLLSDSGFYLCAWSPGLAGEVREQFFGPGTRLTVL.

This chain joins TRBV24-1 and TRBJ2-2; 9 positions agree with TRBD2. The CDR3 is 16 amino acids. Germline trimming cut 3 bases from V and 2 bases from J; bases unmatched to any gene: 3. Germline V gene lookup returns CDR1 KGHDR and CDR2 SFDVKD. The CDR3 loop is CATSDKTSGNTGELFF. CDR3 DNA: TGTGCCACCAGTGATAAGACTAGCGGAAACACCGGGGAGCTGTTTTTT.

This clonotype turned up a few times. The rearrangement uses TRBV6-1 and TRBJ2-5; D is perhaps TRBD1 (5 bases). Germline lookup yields CDR1 MNHNS and CDR2 SASEGT. CDR3 length: 14 amino acids. Trimming took 5 bases from V and 0 from J, leaving 10 bases between them. The CDR3 nucleotides are TGTGCCAGCAGTACCTCCAGGGACCAAGAGACCCAGTACTTC. Protein product: CASSTSRDQETQYF.

The chain links TRBV12-5 to TRBJ2-1; 9 nucleotides match TRBD2. Germline V lookup: CDR1 LGHNT, CDR2 FRNRAP. The CDR3 is made up of 15 amino acids. The V segment lost 4 bases and the J segment 2 bases; nucleotides outside the gene matches: 3. The CDR3 nucleotides are TGTGCTAGTGGTTCCACTAGCGGGCCCTACAATGAGCAGTTCTTC. The encoded protein is CASGSTSGPYNEQFF.

V is TRBV20-1 and J is TRBJ2-2; D assignment may be TRBD1 or TRBD2 (5 bases each). The V and J ends lost 0 bases and 1 base respectively, with 15 bases between them. CDR3 length equals 17 residues. The germline V gene encodes CDR1 DFQATT and CDR2 SNEGSKA (reference sequence). CDR3 sequence reads: CSARDLRGLVNTGELFF. As DNA, the CDR3 is TGCAGTGCTAGAGATCTCCGGGGCCTAGTGAACACCGGGGAGCTGTTTTTT.

The V and J genes are TRBV4-1 and TRBJ2-1, with 8 bases identical to TRBD2. Germline-derived CDR1 and CDR2 are MGHRA and YSYEKL. J lost 7 bases, V lost 0 bases, and 5 bases had no gene match. This CDR3 has 15 amino acids. The CDR3 here is CASSQDPPSGNEQFF. The DNA of the CDR3 is TGCGCCAGCAGCCAAGATCCGCCTAGCGGGAATGAGCAGTTCTTC.

This chain links TRBV29-1 with TRBJ1-2; the D is unclear. This CDR3 comprises 14 residues. The germline CDR1 and CDR2 sequences are SQVTM and ANQGSEA. V was cut by 7 bases and J by 4 bases, with 19 bases left in between. The CDR3 region has the DNA TGCAGCGCCTCGGAGGCATCGCCTTTCTATGGCTACACCTTC. This sequence encodes CSASEASPFYGYTF.

This chain connects TRBV20-1 to TRBJ1-2; D call uncertain. Trimming took 5 bases from V and 8 from J, leaving 21 bases between them. This CDR3 has 14 amino acids. Per germline, CDR1 DFQATT and CDR2 SNEGSKA (reference sequence). The CDR3 coding sequence is TGCAGTGCTCGACGGACGGAGACCCTCTGGGGCTACACCTTC. Translation: CSARRTETLWGYTF.

The gene calls are TRBV4-3 and TRBJ2-5; 8 bases match TRBD2. V lost 1 base, J lost 4 bases, and 5 bases stayed unmatched. Germline V lookup: CDR1 LGHNA, CDR2 YSLEER. This CDR3 is 15 amino acids long. CDR3 nucleotides: TGCGCCAGCAGCCAAGTCACGGGAGGGGCAGAGACCCAGTACTTC. This encodes CASSQVTGGAETQYF.

This clonotype came up a few times. V is TRBV7-2 and J is TRBJ2-3, with D possibly being TRBD1 or TRBD2 (7 bases each). This CDR3 is 17 amino acids long. Germline lookup yields CDR1 SGHTA and CDR2 FQGNSA. The V end lost 5 bases, the J end lost 4 bases, and 22 bases lay between the germline ends. The CDR3 nucleotides read TGTGCCAGCAGCCGTGGGGGGGGTCGGACAGGCTCAGATACGCAGTATTTT. Translated: CASSRGGGRTGSDTQYF.

This clonotype was observed many times. J is TRBJ1-5 and V is TRBV12-5; no reliable D call. The germline V and J ends were trimmed by 0 bases and 3 bases, with 9 bases remaining between them. The CDR3 is 15 amino acids. Germline lookup yields CDR1 LGHNT and CDR2 FRNRAP. The CDR3 nucleotides read TGTGCTAGTGGTTTGGTGGGCAGCAACAATCAGCCCCAGCATTTT. It encodes CASGLVGSNNQPQHF.

With regard to this clonotype: Germline is not matched at one junction end, which may reflect a read error. This chain joins TRBV5-1 and TRBJ1-1, with 8 positions matching TRBD1. CDR1 and CDR2 (germline): SGHRS, YFSETQ. The CDR3 contains 14 residues. The CDR3, as DNA: TGCGCCAGCAACTTGGACAGGGTCAACACTGAAGCTTTCTTT. Residues: CASNLDRVNTEAFF.

This clonotype has ten or more counts. The gene calls are TRBV6-2 or TRBV6-3 and TRBJ2-2; TRBD1 agrees at 9 bases. Germline V CDR1 and CDR2: MNHEY, SVGEGT. V lost 2 bases, J lost 3 bases, and 4 bases stayed unmatched. This CDR3 is built from 16 residues. CDR3: CASSYPDRGYTGELFF. CDR3 coding DNA: TGTGCCAGCAGTTACCCGGACAGGGGTTACACCGGGGAGCTGTTTTTT.

This clonotype was seen ten or more times. The V and J genes are TRBV5-6 and TRBJ1-5; no clear D gene. CDR3 size: 14 residues. CDR1 SGHDT and CDR2 YYEEEE come from the germline V gene. The germline V and J ends were trimmed by 2 bases and 6 bases, with 12 bases remaining between them. DNA of the CDR3: TGTGCCAGCAGCTTTAGTGGGGTAGGTCAGCCCCAGCATTTT. Translation gives CASSFSGVGQPQHF.

This clonotype was picked up many times. The V gene is TRBV9, the J gene TRBJ1-2; a possible D gene is TRBD1 (5 bases). Germline V CDR1 and CDR2: SGDLS, YYNGEE. V was cut by 0 bases and J by 6 bases, with 9 bases left in between. The CDR3 has 13 amino acids. CDR3 sequence (DNA): TGTGCCAGCAGCGTAGGGGTAGGGGATGGCTACACCTTC. Protein product: CASSVGVGDGYTF. Full variable domain (remainder filled in from reference TRBV9 and TRBJ1-2): DSGVTQTPKHLITATGQRVTLRCSPRSGDLSVYWYQQSLDQGLQFLIQYYNGEERAKGNILERFSAQQFPDLHSELNLSSLELGDSALYFCASSVGVGDGYTFGSGTRLTVV.

This clonotype was counted a few times. This chain connects TRBV9 to TRBJ1-2, with a possible D match to TRBD1 (6 bases). Germline CDR1 and CDR2: SGDLS and YYNGEE. V was trimmed by 7 bases and J by 0 bases, leaving 19 bases between them. This CDR3 comprises 16 residues. This CDR3 reads CASCRDIGGTNYGYTF. DNA for the CDR3: TGTGCCAGCTGCCGGGACATTGGGGGCACTAACTATGGCTACACCTTC.

This clonotype was found a few times. V and J are TRBV29-1 and TRBJ2-1; the match to TRBD1 covers 9 bases. The V gene end was trimmed by 5 bases and the J gene end by 5 bases; junction bases not matched to a gene: 16. The CDR3 loop spans 17 amino acids. CDR1 is SQVTM, CDR2 ANQGSEA, per germline. CDR3 loop: CSVTKTPGQGRNNEQFF. CDR3 DNA: TGCAGCGTTACCAAAACCCCGGGACAGGGAAGGAACAATGAGCAGTTCTTC.

The table lists this clonotype with many counts. The J gene is TRBJ2-7, the V gene TRBV7-9, with D perhaps TRBD2 (6 bases). CDR1 is SEHNR and CDR2 is FQNEAQ in the germline V gene (reference sequence). V lost 2 bases and J 7 bases, leaving 12 bases between the germline ends. The CDR3 totals 13 residues. Written as DNA, the CDR3 is TGTGCCAGCAGCTTATCGGGAGTTTTGGAGCAGTACTTC. It encodes CASSLSGVLEQYF.

This chain links TRBV5-1 with TRBJ2-7, with 9 bases fitting TRBD1. Trimming removed 6 bases from V and 3 bases from J; junction bases left unmatched: 7. This CDR3 contains 14 residues. CDR1 is SGHRS, CDR2 YFSETQ, per germline. CDR3 bases: TGCGCCAGCACCACGGGACAGGGTTACTACGAGCAGTACTTC. Protein product: CASTTGQGYYEQYF.